This T cell receptor (beta chain) was sequenced during a study of T-cell reconstitution after alpha-beta-depleted transplantation in children. The CDR3 extends over 16 amino acids. V was pared by 6 bases and J by 4 bases, with 19 bases between. Germline-derived CDR1 and CDR2 are ENHRY and SYGVKD. A library of TCRbeta sequences, prepared with unique molecular identifiers, was generated. TCRdb analysed the PCR reads with MiXCR anew, one entry per CDR3 protein. The sample has roughly 790,000 distinct CDR3 sequences; 15% to 20% are singletons. The starting material was PBMCs, mostly from graft donor cells, obtained 360 days after TCRalphabeta/CD19-depleted stem cell transplant. The chain joins TRBV10-3 to TRBJ1-3; maybe TRBD1 (5 bases). The TCR comes from a male patient under 18 who had a stem cell transplant for acute lymphoblastic leukemia, so the T cells may come from the graft donor. The CDR3 here is CAIRKTAREAGNTIYF. CDR3 nucleotide sequence: TGTGCCATCAGGAAGACAGCGAGGGAGGCAGGAAACACCATATATTTT.